These 10 T cell receptor beta chains originate from one sample sequenced in a study of T cell responses to AZD1222 COVID-19 vaccine. Here immunoSEQ multiplex PCR was the method, and the copy in TCRdb shows in-frame clones only, minus some. Here the sample spans some 140,000 clones, about 93% being singletons. Source: peripheral blood, taken 28 days after the second AZD1222 dose. These receptors all come from an adult who received the AZD1222 COVID-19 vaccine.

This chain connects TRBV19 to TRBJ2-2, with D maybe TRBD2 (6 bases). Germline V gives CDR1 LNHDA, CDR2 SQIVND (reference sequence). The CDR3 sequence is 15 residues long. Between the trimmed V and J ends, which lost 6 bases and 5 bases, there was a span of 16 bases. CDR3 residues: CASRESTGATGELFF. The CDR3 coding sequence is TGTGCCAGTAGAGAGTCGACGGGAGCAACCGGGGAGCTGTTTTTT.

V and J are TRBV6-5 and TRBJ1-5; D is uncertain. This CDR3 is built from 15 residues. The V gene's germline CDR1 is MNHEY and CDR2 SVGAGI. The ends were cut back, 5 bases at V and 3 bases at J, with 14 bases in the middle. The CDR3 nucleotides are TGTGCCAGCAGTCCCGTCGGAGGAAACAATCAGCCCCAGCATTTT. Its translation: CASSPVGGNNQPQHF.

The chain employs TRBV4-2 and TRBJ2-2; D could derive from TRBD1 or TRBD2 (5 bases each). V lost 4 bases and J 2 bases, leaving 5 bases between the germline ends. Germline V gene sequence: CDR1 LGHNA, CDR2 YNFKEQ. This CDR3 has 13 amino acids. The CDR3 nucleotides are TGTGCCAGCAGCCGGGACAACACCGGGGAGCTGTTTTTT. Protein sequence: CASSRDNTGELFF.

The chain recombines TRBV6-5 with TRBJ1-5; D is uncertain. Trimming pared 6 bases from V and 3 bases from J, leaving 15 bases between. Germline-derived CDR1 and CDR2 are MNHEY and SVGAGI. CDR3 size: 15 residues. In DNA form, the CDR3 reads TGTGCCAGCAGATTCGACGGAGACCTCAATCAGCCCCAGCATTTT. Translation: CASRFDGDLNQPQHF.

This clone was counted a few times. The chain uses TRBV15 and TRBJ1-2; no reliable D call. The V gene lost 2 bases and the J gene lost 0 bases, with 13 bases spanning the gap. Per the germline V gene, CDR1 is LNHNV and CDR2 is YYDKDF (reference sequence). The CDR3 covers 16 residues. DNA of the CDR3: TGTGCCACCAGCAGAATTAGTAGGAGTCCTAACTATGGCTACACCTTC. Its protein is CATSRISRSPNYGYTF.

V is TRBV2 and J is TRBJ1-1; no clear D gene. In germline, CDR1 is SNHLY, CDR2 FYNNEI. CDR3 size: 13 residues. V lost 9 bases, J lost 9 bases, and 20 bases lay in between. CDR3 bases: TGTGCCAGAGAGATCCTATCCACGCTAAAAGCTTTCTTT. Translating gives CAREILSTLKAFF. The full variable domain, in which reference TRBV2 and TRBJ1-1 provide the parts outside the CDR3, is EPEVTQTPSHQVTQMGQEVILRCVPISNHLYFYWYRQILGQKVEFLVSFYNNEISEKSEIFDDQFSVERPDGSNFTLKIRSTKLEDSAMYFCAREILSTLKAFFGQGTRLTVV.

This chain links TRBV7-2 with TRBJ2-7; TRBD2 matches 12 bases. This CDR3 is 16 amino acids long. After removal of 1 base from V and 1 base from J, the junction contained 2 bases not matched to a gene. Germline lookup yields CDR1 SGHTA and CDR2 FQGNSA. The CDR3 DNA follows: TGTGCCAGCAGCTTAGTGACTAGCGGGGGTTCCTACGAGCAGTACTTC. Its translation: CASSLVTSGGSYEQYF. Drawing the rest from reference TRBV7-2 and TRBJ2-7, the complete variable domain is GAGVSQSPSNKVTEKGKDVELRCDPISGHTALYWYRQSLGQGLEFLIYFQGNSAPDKSGLPSDRFSAERTGGSVSTLTIQRTQQEDSAVYLCASSLVTSGGSYEQYFGPGTRLTVT.

This clone occurred a few times. The J gene is TRBJ2-1, the V gene TRBV4-1; tentatively, D is TRBD1 (5 bases). V lost 6 bases and J lost 0, with 15 bases in between. The CDR3 length is 16 residues. Per germline, CDR1 MGHRA and CDR2 YSYEKL. The CDR3 DNA reads TGCGCCAGCAGTCCCCCAGGGAAGAGCTCCTACAATGAGCAGTTCTTC. The encoded protein is CASSPPGKSSYNEQFF.

The rearrangement joins TRBV12-3 or TRBV12-4 to TRBJ1-2; no definite D call. There are 13 residues in the CDR3. V was trimmed by 6 bases and J by 6 bases, leaving 14 bases between them. CDR3 nucleotides: TGTGCCAGCAGCCAGCGTTGGGTAGATGGCTACACCTTC. This translates into CASSQRWVDGYTF.

The chain has TRBV7-6 and TRBJ2-3, with D perhaps TRBD2 (5 bases). The CDR3 contains 14 residues. V was pared by 4 bases and J by 6 bases, with 14 bases between. The germline gives CDR1 SGHVS, CDR2 FNYEAQ. CDR3 sequence reads: CASSSTWGADTQYF. CDR3 nucleotides: TGTGCCAGCAGCTCCACCTGGGGAGCGGATACGCAGTATTTT. The complete variable domain, with remaining parts taken from reference TRBV7-6 and TRBJ2-3, reads GAGVSQSPRYKVTKRGQDVALRCDPISGHVSLYWYRQALGQGPEFLTYFNYEAQQDKSGLPNDRFSAERPEGSISTLTIQRTEQRDSAMYRCASSSTWGADTQYFGPGTRLTVL.